The next 19 T cell receptor beta chains were all read from a single sample in a study of cytomegalovirus exposure and HLA in healthy donors. Primers: 60 Vbeta forward and 13 Jbeta reverse. Measured with immunoSEQ multiplex PCR; TCRdb has only the in-frame clones, and not every one. The sample's table shows 40,000 or so clones. The sequencing sample was made of PBMCs. Receptors were obtained from a male donor in good health and CMV-seronegative.

The chain has TRBV4-1 and TRBJ2-6; a possible D gene is TRBD1 (6 bases). CDR3 length: 17 amino acids. Germline V gives CDR1 MGHRA, CDR2 YSYEKL. Deletions cut 3 bases from V and 0 bases from J, with 12 bases between. The CDR3 sequence: CASSQEYRASGANVLTF. In DNA form, the CDR3 reads TGCGCCAGCAGCCAGGAATACAGGGCCTCTGGGGCCAACGTCCTGACTTTC.

The gene calls are TRBV6-4 and TRBJ2-3; 7 positions agree with TRBD2. This CDR3 has 18 residues. J gave up 0 bases and V 3 bases, and 12 bases lay outside the gene matches. Germline loops: CDR1 MRHNA, CDR2 SNTAGT. The DNA of the CDR3 is TGTGCCAGCAGTGAGTCGCCTGGGGGAGGGCCTAGCACAGATACGCAGTATTTT. Translation gives CASSESPGGGPSTDTQYF.

The chain combines TRBV7-9 with TRBJ1-1; no clear D. Trimming cost V 5 bases and J 4 bases, with 14 bases left between them. Germline values: CDR1 SEHNR, CDR2 FQNEAQ (reference sequence). The CDR3 sequence is 14 residues long. Here the CDR3 reads CASSPKTEITEAFF. As DNA, the CDR3 is TGTGCCAGCAGCCCTAAAACTGAGATCACTGAAGCTTTCTTT.

CDR3 coding DNA: TGCGCCAGCAGCCAACCCACCCGGGACAGGGGATCTGGCTACACCTTC. Protein: CASSQPTRDRGSGYTF. The chain links TRBV4-1 to TRBJ1-2; the match to TRBD1 covers 10 bases. CDR1 and CDR2 from the germline V gene are MGHRA and YSYEKL. The CDR3 spans 16 residues. The V gene end was trimmed by 2 bases and the J gene end by 7 bases; junction bases not matched to a gene: 10.

CDR3 loop: CASRKEGIGNTIYF. Written as DNA, the CDR3 is TGTGCCAGCAGGAAGGAGGGTATCGGAAACACCATATATTTT. The genes are TRBV6-5 and TRBJ1-3, with no clear D. The CDR3 has 14 amino acids. Germline CDR1 and CDR2: MNHEY and SVGAGI. Trimming shortened V by 6 bases and J by 4 bases, and 13 bases separated the two germline ends.

CDR3 nucleotide sequence: TGTGCCAGCAGCCAAGTGGGCGGGGAGAGATACGAGCAGTACTTC. Residues: CASSQVGGERYEQYF. The chain combines TRBV4-2 with TRBJ2-7; maybe TRBD2 (6 bases). Germline lookup yields CDR1 LGHNA and CDR2 YNFKEQ. This CDR3 has 15 amino acids. Trimming took off 1 base at V and 4 bases at J, with 14 bases between the two ends.

This chain links TRBV19 with TRBJ1-6, with 8 bases lining up with TRBD1. Trimming took 7 bases from V and 5 from J; bases not matched to a gene: 7. This CDR3 region has 15 residues. Germline CDR1 reads LNHDA; CDR2 reads SQIVND (reference sequence). In DNA, the CDR3 is TGTGCCAGTACCGGGACAGGACTTAATAATTCACCCCTCCACTTT. This translates into CASTGTGLNNSPLHF.

The V and J genes are TRBV30 and TRBJ1-5; D is perhaps TRBD1 (5 bases). Germline CDR1 and CDR2: GTSNPN and SVGIG (reference sequence). V gave up 4 bases and J gave up 3 bases, with 10 bases separating them. The length of the CDR3 is 13 residues. The CDR3 nucleotides read TGTGCCTGGAATGGGGGGTCCAATCAGCCCCAGCATTTT. This codes for CAWNGGSNQPQHF. The whole variable domain, filled in from reference TRBV30 and TRBJ1-5, reads SQTIHQWPATLVQPVGSPLSLECTVEGTSNPNLYWYRQAAGRGLQLLFYSVGIGQISSEVPQNLSASRPQDRQFILSSKKLLLSDSGFYLCAWNGGSNQPQHFGDGTRLSIL.

The chain uses TRBV10-3 and TRBJ2-5; D is possibly TRBD2 (7 bases). V gave up 0 bases and J gave up 4 bases, with 12 bases separating them. Germline V lookup: CDR1 ENHRY, CDR2 SYGVKD. The length of the CDR3 is 15 residues. CDR3 sequence: CAISESAGARETQYF. In nucleotides, the CDR3 is TGTGCCATCAGTGAGTCCGCGGGGGCACGAGAGACCCAGTACTTC.

The chain links TRBV9 to TRBJ2-1, with 7 bases aligning to TRBD1. Germline-derived CDR1 and CDR2 are SGDLS and YYNGEE. Losses at the gene ends were 2 bases for V and 9 bases for J; bases not matched to a gene: 8. This CDR3 comprises 14 residues. CDR3: CASSVGTVGGEQFF. The CDR3, as DNA: TGTGCCAGCAGCGTCGGGACAGTTGGAGGTGAGCAGTTCTTC.

This rearrangement joins TRBV19 to TRBJ1-3; the match to TRBD1 covers 7 bases. The trim removed 3 bases at V and 5 bases at J, leaving 7 bases unmatched. This CDR3 contains 15 residues. CDR1 is LNHDA and CDR2 is SQIVND in the germline V gene (reference sequence). The CDR3 DNA reads as TGTGCCAGTAGTATGGTTGGGACAGCGAGAAACACCATATATTTT. Translating gives CASSMVGTARNTIYF.

The chain joins TRBV6-6 to TRBJ2-1; 9 bases line up with TRBD2. J gave up 5 bases and V 4 bases, and 6 bases lay outside the gene matches. The CDR3 extends over 15 amino acids. The germline V gene has CDR1 MNHNY and CDR2 SVGAGI (reference sequence). CDR3 sequence reads: CASSLPSGADNEQFF. CDR3 DNA sequence: TGTGCCAGCAGTTTGCCTAGCGGGGCCGACAATGAGCAGTTCTTC.

V and J are TRBV4-1 and TRBJ2-2; D is uncertain. Trimming cost V 4 bases and J 2 bases, with 17 bases left between them. CDR1 MGHRA and CDR2 YSYEKL come from the germline V gene. CDR3 length: 17 amino acids. In DNA, the CDR3 is TGCGCCAGCAGCCGCATTCCCGCGACGACTAACACCGGGGAGCTGTTTTTT. This sequence encodes CASSRIPATTNTGELFF.

The genes are TRBV6-1 and TRBJ2-7, with D unclear. V was cut by 7 bases and J by 6 bases, with 13 bases left in between. The CDR3 loop spans 12 amino acids. The V gene's germline CDR1 is MNHNS and CDR2 SASEGT. CDR3 bases: TGTGCCAGCACCCTGCCCCCGGGCGAGCAGTACTTC. Protein product: CASTLPPGEQYF.

V gene TRBV5-6 combines with J gene TRBJ2-3, with no clear D. V was shortened by 0 bases and J by 2 bases, with 7 bases between the two germline ends. This CDR3 comprises 14 residues. Germline loops: CDR1 SGHDT, CDR2 YYEEEE. In nucleotides, the CDR3 is TGTGCCAGCAGCTTGGGGTTCTACACAGATACGCAGTATTTT. As protein: CASSLGFYTDTQYF.

V is TRBV10-3 and J is TRBJ2-3, with 11 bases matching TRBD2. From germline, CDR1 is ENHRY and CDR2 SYGVKD. Trimming cost V 6 bases and J 4 bases; bases outside gene matches: 12. The CDR3 is made up of 17 amino acids. The CDR3 loop reads CAISRSGGASMSDTQYF. The DNA for the CDR3 is TGTGCCATCAGCCGTAGCGGGGGGGCTTCGATGTCAGATACGCAGTATTTT.

The V gene is TRBV19, the J gene TRBJ1-5, with 8 bases identical to TRBD1. The V and J ends lost 5 bases and 2 bases, in that order; junction bases with no gene match: 8. Per germline, CDR1 LNHDA and CDR2 SQIVND (reference sequence). The CDR3 covers 16 residues. CDR3 nucleotide sequence: TGTGCCAGTAGTCATCTAGACAGGGGTGGCAATCAGCCCCAGCATTTT. This sequence encodes CASSHLDRGGNQPQHF.

This chain uses TRBV18 with TRBJ2-7, with a weak D call TRBD2 (5 bases). The CDR3 loop spans 15 amino acids. Between the trimmed V and J ends, which lost 3 bases and 2 bases, there was a span of 14 bases. The germline V gene has CDR1 KGHSH and CDR2 LQKENI. The CDR3 DNA follows: TGTGCCAGCTCACCGGGTCAGGCTAGCACCTACGAGCAGTACTTC. It specifies CASSPGQASTYEQYF.

The chain links TRBV5-1 to TRBJ2-6; perhaps TRBD2 as D (6 bases). The V gene lost 4 bases and the J gene lost 0 bases, with 11 bases spanning the gap. From germline, CDR1 is SGHRS and CDR2 YFSETQ. CDR3 length: 16 residues. CDR3 in DNA: TGCGCCAGCAGCACCGGGGGATTCTCTGGGGCCAACGTCCTGACTTTC. This sequence encodes CASSTGGFSGANVLTF.